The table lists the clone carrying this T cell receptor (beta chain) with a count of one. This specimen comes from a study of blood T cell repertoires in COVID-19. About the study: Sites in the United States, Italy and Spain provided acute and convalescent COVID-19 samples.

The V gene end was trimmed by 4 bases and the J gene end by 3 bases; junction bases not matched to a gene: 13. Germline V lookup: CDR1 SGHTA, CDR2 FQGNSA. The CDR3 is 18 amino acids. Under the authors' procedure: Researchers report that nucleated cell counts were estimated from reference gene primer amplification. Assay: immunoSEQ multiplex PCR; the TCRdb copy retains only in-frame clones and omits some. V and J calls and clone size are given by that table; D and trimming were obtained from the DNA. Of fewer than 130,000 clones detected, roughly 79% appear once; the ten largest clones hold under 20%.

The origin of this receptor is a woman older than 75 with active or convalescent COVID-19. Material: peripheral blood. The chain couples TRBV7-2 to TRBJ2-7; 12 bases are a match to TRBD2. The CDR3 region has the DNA TGTGCCAGCAGCTCCCGTCCTAGCGGGAGGGCGTCCCTCTACGAGCAGTACTTC. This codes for CASSSRPSGRASLYEQYF.